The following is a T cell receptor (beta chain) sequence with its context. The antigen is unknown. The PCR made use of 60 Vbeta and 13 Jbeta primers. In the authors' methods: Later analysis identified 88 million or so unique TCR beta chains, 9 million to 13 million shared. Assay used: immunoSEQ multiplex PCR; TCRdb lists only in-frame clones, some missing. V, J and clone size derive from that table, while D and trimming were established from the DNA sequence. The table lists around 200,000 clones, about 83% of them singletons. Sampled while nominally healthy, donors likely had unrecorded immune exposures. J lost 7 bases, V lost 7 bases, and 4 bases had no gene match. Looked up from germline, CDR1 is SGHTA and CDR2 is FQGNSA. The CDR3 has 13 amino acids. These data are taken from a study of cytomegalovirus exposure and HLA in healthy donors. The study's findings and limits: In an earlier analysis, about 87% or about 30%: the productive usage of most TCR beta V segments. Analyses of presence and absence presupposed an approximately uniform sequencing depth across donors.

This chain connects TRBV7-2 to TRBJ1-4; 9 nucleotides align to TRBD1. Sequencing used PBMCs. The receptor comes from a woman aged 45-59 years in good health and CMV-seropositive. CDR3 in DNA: TGTGCCAGCAAGAGGGACAGGGCTGAAAAACTGTTTTTT. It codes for CASKRDRAEKLFF.